This note documents a single TCR beta chain sequence. CDR1 and CDR2 (germline): SGHVS, FQNEAQ. The CDR3 loop spans 15 amino acids. The V end was cut by 1 base, the J end by 2 bases, with 11 bases between. This entry belongs to a study of early T cells in non-severe SARS-CoV-2 infection. Using its own MiXCR run on the 5' RACE reads, TCRdb lists one record per CDR3 protein. The sample includes 70,000 or so distinct CDR3 sequences, approximately 13% of them seen just once. The sequenced sample was whole blood. This TCR derives from an adult who was a healthcare worker with PCR-confirmed SARS-CoV-2 infection or an uninfected control (not recorded which). V is TRBV7-8 and J is TRBJ1-1; TRBD1 is a possible D gene (5 bases). CDR3 residues: CASSLVRGINTEAFF. The CDR3 DNA sequence: TGTGCCAGCAGCTTAGTAAGGGGAATTAACACTGAAGCTTTCTTT.